This T cell receptor beta chain was sequenced in a study of blood T cell repertoires in COVID-19. On the study more broadly: COVID-19 samples, acute and convalescent, were from the United States, Italy and Spain. The analysed material was cDNA or gDNA that came from T cells, B-cell-depleted T cells, or PBMCs.

In the source study's methods: Reference gene primer amplification gave estimated nucleated cell counts. Here immunoSEQ multiplex PCR was the method, and the copy in TCRdb shows in-frame clones only, minus some. Clone size and the V and J calls come from that table; the DNA yielded D and trimming. The sample has tens of thousands of clones, 88% seen once. V lost 7 bases and J lost 7, with 17 bases in between. This CDR3 has 15 residues. The V gene's germline CDR1 is MNHEY and CDR2 SMNVEV (reference sequence). V and J are TRBV27 and TRBJ1-6; D may be TRBD1 (5 bases). The clonotype originates from a woman between 70 and 85 years old with acute or convalescent COVID-19. The sample was peripheral blood. CDR3: CASTRNRLENSPLHF. The CDR3 DNA is TGTGCCAGCACGCGAAACAGGTTGGAGAATTCACCCCTCCACTTT.